This T cell receptor beta chain was obtained from a study of shared clonotypes between healthy human individuals. Across the study: The cohort had two women and a few men, ages 18 to 49.

As originally analysed: As immunoSEQ supplied junction-only sequences (without quality scores), filtering differed. Repertoires were generated with immunoSEQ multiplex PCR, while TCRdb's copy carries only in-frame clones and drops some. V and J calls and clone size are copied from that table; D and trimming were computed from the DNA. The sample lists around 2.1 million clones; under 95% were seen once. V was cut by 6 bases and J by 7 bases, with 16 bases left in between. This CDR3 spans 14 amino acids. Germline V gene lookup returns CDR1 MNHEY and CDR2 SVGAGI. Positively selected for CCR7, the CD45RO-negative cells used as naive CD8 cells excluded terminally differentiated effector memory CD45RA+ cells.

The sequence derives from a man aged 18 to 30 in good health. Some clones in this sample may be carry-over from other donors' samples. V gene TRBV6-5 combines with J gene TRBJ2-1; D gene unclear. The sample was naive CD8+ T cells from PBMCs. In nucleotides, the CDR3 is TGTGCCAGCAGCCCAGCAGGAGTAAAGAATGAGCAGTTCTTC. It is translated as CASSPAGVKNEQFF.